This TCR beta chain came from a study of CD8+CD57+ T cells in acquired aplastic anemia. Genomic DNA, serving as template, underwent TCR beta VDJ and CDR3 profiling. TCRdb redid the calling of the reads with MiXCR, one entry per CDR3 protein. This table has 150,000 to 200,000 distinct CDR3 sequences, about three fifths appearing once. Germline lookup yields CDR1 MNHNY and CDR2 SVGAGI (reference sequence). The CDR3 length is 14 residues. Whole-study results and caveats: Patients versus controls showed no significant CD8+ Simpson's diversity difference.

To note about this clonotype: Its specificity is not known. At one end the junction does not follow the germline gene, possibly because of a read error.

The V gene is TRBV6-6, the J gene TRBJ2-7; 7 nucleotides align to TRBD1. Sequencing used sorted CD4+, CD8+, or CD8+CD57+ T cells (not recorded which) from PBMCs. This sequence was found in a human donor in good health. CDR3 region: CASSLTGASYERYF. The CDR3 region has the DNA TGTGCCAGCAGTTTAACAGGGGCCTCCTACGAGCGGTACTTC.